Included here is one T cell receptor (beta chain) sequence, with context. Its antigen is unknown. Several immunoSEQ plates held equal portions of the genomic DNA taken from each subset. Assay used: immunoSEQ multiplex PCR; TCRdb lists only in-frame clones, some missing. Of hundreds of thousands of clones in the sample, nearly 95% were seen once. V was cut by 6 bases and J by 8 bases, with 14 bases left in between. This CDR3 is 13 amino acids long. The V gene's germline CDR1 is MDHEN and CDR2 SYDVKM. The data stem from a study of shared clonotypes between healthy human individuals. Study-level results: Clonotype sharing among donors was thought likely to change with sequencing depth.

Naive CD8 cells were CD45RO-negative, positively selected for CCR7, excluding terminally differentiated effector memory CD45RA+ cells. The sequenced material came from naive CD8+ T cells sorted from blood. The genes are TRBV28 and TRBJ2-1, with a possible D match to TRBD2 (5 bases). This clonotype was sampled from a man younger than 45 in good health. CDR3 loop: CASSPLEGYEQFF. DNA for the CDR3: TGTGCCAGCAGCCCCCTCGAGGGCTATGAGCAGTTCTTC.